A selection of T cell receptor beta chains follows, all from one sample in a study of OX40 agonist ivuxolimab in advanced cancers. Profiling relied on immunoSEQ multiplex PCR, and the TCRdb table lists in-frame clones only, not all of them. The table has about 54,000 clones, about 89% seen once. Sequencing used CD4+ or CD8+ T cells sorted from blood, obtained in a trial of the OX40 agonist ivuxolimab. The source is an adult with an advanced solid tumor such as melanoma, head and neck, liver or kidney cancer. CDR3s include the opening cysteine and the closing phenylalanine or tryptophan. Each record gives: D gene, clone size, V gene, J gene, CDR3 protein, CDR3 DNA. D genes are given only for firm matches. Clone size appears in some rows only: once, few, many, or a class for an expanded clone.

D gene: .
clone size: .
V gene: TRBV5-1
J gene: TRBJ2-7
CDR3 protein: CASSLFSDPSSYEQYF
CDR3 DNA: TGCGCCAGCAGCTTGTTCTCCGACCCCAGCTCCTACGAGCAGTACTTC

D gene: .
clone size: .
V gene: TRBV11-2
J gene: TRBJ1-4
CDR3 protein: CASSLEGGKGEKLFF
CDR3 DNA: TGTGCCAGCAGCTTAGAGGGGGGGAAAGGGGAAAAACTGTTTTTT

D gene: TRBD2
clone size: once
V gene: TRBV6-5
J gene: TRBJ2-2
CDR3 protein: CASRLGTTNTGELFF
CDR3 DNA: TGTGCCAGCAGACTCGGGACTACCAACACCGGGGAGCTGTTTTTT

D gene: .
clone size: .
V gene: TRBV2
J gene: TRBJ1-1
CDR3 protein: CASSIHIGNTEAFF
CDR3 DNA: TGTGCCAGCAGTATTCATATAGGAAACACTGAAGCTTTCTTT

D gene: .
clone size: .
V gene: TRBV29-1
J gene: TRBJ1-3
CDR3 protein: CSAQKGGLGNTIYF
CDR3 DNA: TGCAGCGCCCAGAAAGGGGGTCTGGGAAACACCATATATTTT

D gene: .
clone size: .
V gene: TRBV13
J gene: TRBJ2-7
CDR3 protein: CASKAYSSYEQYF
CDR3 DNA: TGTGCCAGCAAAGCCTACAGCTCCTACGAGCAGTACTTC

D gene: .
clone size: .
V gene: TRBV19
J gene: TRBJ1-5
CDR3 protein: CASSIGRASNQPQHF
CDR3 DNA: TGTGCCAGTAGTATAGGGAGAGCTAGCAATCAGCCCCAGCATTTT

D gene: .
clone size: .
V gene: TRBV4-1
J gene: TRBJ1-2
CDR3 protein: CASSQDPGPDNGYTF
CDR3 DNA: TGCGCCAGCAGCCAAGATCCGGGACCGGATAATGGCTACACCTTC

D gene: .
clone size: .
V gene: TRBV20-1
J gene: TRBJ1-2
CDR3 protein: CSAWTQNGYTF
CDR3 DNA: TGCAGTGCTTGGACTCAGAACGGCTACACCTTC

D gene: .
clone size: few
V gene: TRBV19
J gene: TRBJ1-2
CDR3 protein: CASSGPGYRGVYGYTF
CDR3 DNA: TGTGCCAGTAGTGGCCCCGGGTATCGGGGAGTCTATGGCTACACCTTC

D gene: TRBD1
clone size: few
V gene: TRBV5-1
J gene: TRBJ2-3
CDR3 protein: CASSLAGRGNADTQYF
CDR3 DNA: TGCGCCAGCAGCTTGGCCGGCAGGGGGAATGCAGATACGCAGTATTTT

D gene: .
clone size: .
V gene: TRBV2
J gene: TRBJ2-3
CDR3 protein: CASSARYGASTDTQYF
CDR3 DNA: TGTGCCAGCAGTGCCCGCTACGGTGCCAGCACAGATACGCAGTATTTT

D gene: TRBD1
clone size: few
V gene: TRBV5-1
J gene: TRBJ1-2
CDR3 protein: CASSSGQGYGGYTF
CDR3 DNA: TGCGCCAGCAGCTCGGGACAGGGGTATGGTGGCTACACCTTC

D gene: .
clone size: once
V gene: TRBV5-1
J gene: TRBJ1-1
CDR3 protein: CASSSGMNTEAFF
CDR3 DNA: TGCGCCAGCAGCTCGGGAATGAACACTGAAGCTTTCTTT

D gene: .
clone size: once
V gene: TRBV6-1
J gene: TRBJ2-1
CDR3 protein: CASISIALLEQFF
CDR3 DNA: TGTGCCAGCATCTCCATCGCTCTTTTAGAGCAGTTCTTC

D gene: .
clone size: .
V gene: TRBV6-5
J gene: TRBJ2-7
CDR3 protein: CASTAALGPAYEQYF
CDR3 DNA: TGTGCCAGCACCGCGGCTCTGGGCCCCGCCTACGAGCAGTACTTC

D gene: TRBD1
clone size: .
V gene: TRBV5-1
J gene: TRBJ2-5
CDR3 protein: CASSQGQGVLETQYF
CDR3 DNA: TGCGCCAGCAGCCAGGGACAGGGAGTTTTGGAGACCCAGTACTTC

D gene: .
clone size: once
V gene: TRBV7-6
J gene: TRBJ1-5
CDR3 protein: CASSLANGNQPQHF
CDR3 DNA: TGTGCCAGCAGCTTAGCGAACGGGAATCAGCCCCAGCATTTT

D gene: .
clone size: once
V gene: TRBV18
J gene: TRBJ2-7
CDR3 protein: CASSPSSSYEQYF
CDR3 DNA: TGTGCCAGCTCACCGTCCAGCTCCTACGAGCAGTACTTC

D gene: .
clone size: .
V gene: TRBV27
J gene: TRBJ1-2
CDR3 protein: CASSLWGDYGYTF
CDR3 DNA: TGTGCCAGCAGTTTGTGGGGGGACTATGGCTACACCTTC